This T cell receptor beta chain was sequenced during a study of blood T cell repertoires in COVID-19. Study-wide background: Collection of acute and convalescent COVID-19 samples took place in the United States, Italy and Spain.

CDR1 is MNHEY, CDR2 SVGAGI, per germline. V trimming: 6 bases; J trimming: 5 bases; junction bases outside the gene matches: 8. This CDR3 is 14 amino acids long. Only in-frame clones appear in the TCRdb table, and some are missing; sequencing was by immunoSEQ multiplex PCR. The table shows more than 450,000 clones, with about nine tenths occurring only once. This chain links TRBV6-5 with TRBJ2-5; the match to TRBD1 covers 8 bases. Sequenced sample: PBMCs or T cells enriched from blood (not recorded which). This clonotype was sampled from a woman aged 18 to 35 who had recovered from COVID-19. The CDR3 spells CASSHRGEGETQYF. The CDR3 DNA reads TGTGCCAGCAGCCACAGGGGGGAAGGGGAGACCCAGTACTTC.